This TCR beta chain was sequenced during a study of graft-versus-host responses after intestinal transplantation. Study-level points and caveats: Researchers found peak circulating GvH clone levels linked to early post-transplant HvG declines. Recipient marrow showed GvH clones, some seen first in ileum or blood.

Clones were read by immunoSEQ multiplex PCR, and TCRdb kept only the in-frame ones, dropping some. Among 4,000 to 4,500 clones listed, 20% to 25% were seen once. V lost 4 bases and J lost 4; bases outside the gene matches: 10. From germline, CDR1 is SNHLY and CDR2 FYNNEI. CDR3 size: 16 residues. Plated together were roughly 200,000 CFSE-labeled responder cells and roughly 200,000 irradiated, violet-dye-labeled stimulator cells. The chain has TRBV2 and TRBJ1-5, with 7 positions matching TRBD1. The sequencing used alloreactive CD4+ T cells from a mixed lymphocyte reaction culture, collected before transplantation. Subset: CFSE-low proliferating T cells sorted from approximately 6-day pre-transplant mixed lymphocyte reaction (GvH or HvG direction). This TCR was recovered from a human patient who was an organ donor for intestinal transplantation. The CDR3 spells CASSGQGGIFNQPQHF. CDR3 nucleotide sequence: TGTGCCAGCAGTGGGCAGGGGGGCATATTTAATCAGCCCCAGCATTTT.